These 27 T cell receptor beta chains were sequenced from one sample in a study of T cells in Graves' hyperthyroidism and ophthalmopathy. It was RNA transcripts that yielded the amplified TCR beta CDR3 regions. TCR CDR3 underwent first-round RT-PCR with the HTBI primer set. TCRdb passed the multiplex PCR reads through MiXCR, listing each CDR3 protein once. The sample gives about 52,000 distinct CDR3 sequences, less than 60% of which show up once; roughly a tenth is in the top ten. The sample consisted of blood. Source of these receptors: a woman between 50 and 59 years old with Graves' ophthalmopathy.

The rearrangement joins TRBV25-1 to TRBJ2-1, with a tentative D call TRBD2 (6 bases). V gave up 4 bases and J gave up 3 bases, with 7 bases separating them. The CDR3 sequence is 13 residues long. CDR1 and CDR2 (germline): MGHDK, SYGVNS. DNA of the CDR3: TGTGCCAGCAGTGGGGGACTCTACAATGAGCAGTTCTTC. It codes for CASSGGLYNEQFF.

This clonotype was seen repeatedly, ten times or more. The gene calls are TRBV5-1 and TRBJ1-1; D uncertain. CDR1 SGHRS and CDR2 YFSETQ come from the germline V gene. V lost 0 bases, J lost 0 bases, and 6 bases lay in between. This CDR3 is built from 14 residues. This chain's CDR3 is CASSLARVNTEAFF. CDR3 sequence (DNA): TGCGCCAGCAGCTTGGCGCGGGTGAACACTGAAGCTTTCTTT.

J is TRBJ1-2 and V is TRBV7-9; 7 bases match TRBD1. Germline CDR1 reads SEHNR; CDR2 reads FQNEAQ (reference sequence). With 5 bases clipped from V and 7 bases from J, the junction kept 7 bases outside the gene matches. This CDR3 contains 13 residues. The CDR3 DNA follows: TGTGCCAGCAGCCGCAGGGGGGAATGTGGCTACACCTTC. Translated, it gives CASSRRGECGYTF.

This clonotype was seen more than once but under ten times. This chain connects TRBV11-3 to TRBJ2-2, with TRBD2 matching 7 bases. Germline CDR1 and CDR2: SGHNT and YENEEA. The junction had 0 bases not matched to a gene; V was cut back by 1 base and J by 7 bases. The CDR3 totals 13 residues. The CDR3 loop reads CASSLGTSGELFF. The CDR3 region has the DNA TGTGCCAGCAGCTTAGGGACTAGCGGGGAGCTGTTTTTT.

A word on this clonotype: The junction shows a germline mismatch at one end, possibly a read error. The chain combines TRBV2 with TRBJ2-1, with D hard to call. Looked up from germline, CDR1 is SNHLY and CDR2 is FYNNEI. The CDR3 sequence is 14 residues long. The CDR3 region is CASSALGARNEQVF. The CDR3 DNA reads TGTGCCAGCAGCGCCCTGGGCGCACGGAATGAGCAGGTCTTC.

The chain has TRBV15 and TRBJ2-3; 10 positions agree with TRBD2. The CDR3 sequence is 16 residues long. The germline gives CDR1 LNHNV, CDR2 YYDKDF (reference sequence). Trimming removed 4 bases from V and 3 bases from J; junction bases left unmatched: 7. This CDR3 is CATSTGLAELTDTQYF. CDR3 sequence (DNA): TGTGCCACCAGCACCGGACTAGCGGAGCTTACAGATACGCAGTATTTT.

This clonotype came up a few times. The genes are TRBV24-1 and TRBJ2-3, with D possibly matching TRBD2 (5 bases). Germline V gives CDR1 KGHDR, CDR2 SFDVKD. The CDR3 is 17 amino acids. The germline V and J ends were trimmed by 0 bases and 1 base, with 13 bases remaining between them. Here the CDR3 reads CATSDLLGVGGTDTQYF. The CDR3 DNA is TGTGCCACCAGTGATTTGCTCGGGGTGGGCGGCACAGATACGCAGTATTTT.

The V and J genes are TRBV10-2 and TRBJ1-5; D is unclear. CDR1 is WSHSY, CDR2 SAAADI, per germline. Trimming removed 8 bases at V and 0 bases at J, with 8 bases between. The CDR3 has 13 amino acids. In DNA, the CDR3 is TGCGCCAGCGCGACGGTTAGCAATCAGCCCCAGCATTTT. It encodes CASATVSNQPQHF.

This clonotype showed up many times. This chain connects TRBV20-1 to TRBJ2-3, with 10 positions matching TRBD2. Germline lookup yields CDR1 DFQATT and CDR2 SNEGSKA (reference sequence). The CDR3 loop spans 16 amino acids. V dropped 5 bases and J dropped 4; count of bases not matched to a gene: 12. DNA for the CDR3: TGCAGTGCTGCCTCCGGCTCTAGCGGGAGATCAGATACGCAGTATTTT. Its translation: CSAASGSSGRSDTQYF.

As DNA, the CDR3 is TGTGCCAGCAGCCAGGGGGGCGTGCAGTACTTC. Translating it yields CASSQGGVQYF. The chain couples TRBV4-2 to TRBJ2-7; the D call may be TRBD1 or TRBD2 (6 bases each). Germline CDR1 and CDR2: LGHNA and YNFKEQ. CDR3 length equals 11 residues. V lost 3 bases and J lost 9, with 9 bases in between.

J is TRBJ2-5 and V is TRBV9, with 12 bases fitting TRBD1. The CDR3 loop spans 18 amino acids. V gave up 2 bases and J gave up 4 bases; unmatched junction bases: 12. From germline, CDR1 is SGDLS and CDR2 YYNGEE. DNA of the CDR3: TGTGCCAGCAGCGTCACACCGGGACAGGGGGCGGGCGCAGAGACCCAGTACTTC. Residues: CASSVTPGQGAGAETQYF. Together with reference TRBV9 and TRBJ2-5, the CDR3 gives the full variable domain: DSGVTQTPKHLITATGQRVTLRCSPRSGDLSVYWYQQSLDQGLQFLIQYYNGEERAKGNILERFSAQQFPDLHSELNLSSLELGDSALYFCASSVTPGQGAGAETQYFGPGTRLLVL.

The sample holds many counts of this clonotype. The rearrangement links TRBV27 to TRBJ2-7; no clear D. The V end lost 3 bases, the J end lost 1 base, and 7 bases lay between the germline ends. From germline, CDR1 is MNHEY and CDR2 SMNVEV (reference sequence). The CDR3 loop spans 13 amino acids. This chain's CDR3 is CASSFARSYEQYF. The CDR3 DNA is TGTGCCAGCAGTTTCGCCAGGTCCTACGAGCAGTACTTC.

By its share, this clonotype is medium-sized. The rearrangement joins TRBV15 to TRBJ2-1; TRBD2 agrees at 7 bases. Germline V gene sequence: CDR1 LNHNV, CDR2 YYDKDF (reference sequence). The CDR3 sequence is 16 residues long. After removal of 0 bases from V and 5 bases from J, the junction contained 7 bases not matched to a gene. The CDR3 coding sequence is TGTGCCACCAGCAGAGATCCGACTAGCCTGGACAATGAGCAGTTCTTC. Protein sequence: CATSRDPTSLDNEQFF.

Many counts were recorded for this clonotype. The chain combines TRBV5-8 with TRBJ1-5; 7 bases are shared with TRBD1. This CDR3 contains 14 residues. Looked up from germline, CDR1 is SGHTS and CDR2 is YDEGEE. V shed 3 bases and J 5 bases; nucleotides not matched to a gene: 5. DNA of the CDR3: TGTGCCAGCAGCTGGGACAGAGGTGATCAGCCCCAGCATTTT. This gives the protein CASSWDRGDQPQHF.

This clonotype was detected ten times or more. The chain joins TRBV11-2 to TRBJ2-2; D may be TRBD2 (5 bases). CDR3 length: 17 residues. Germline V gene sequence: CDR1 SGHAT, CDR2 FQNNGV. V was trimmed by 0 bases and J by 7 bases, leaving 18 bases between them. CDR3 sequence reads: CASSLELSSARDGELFF. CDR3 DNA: TGTGCCAGCAGCTTAGAATTAAGTTCGGCTCGGGACGGGGAGCTGTTTTTT.

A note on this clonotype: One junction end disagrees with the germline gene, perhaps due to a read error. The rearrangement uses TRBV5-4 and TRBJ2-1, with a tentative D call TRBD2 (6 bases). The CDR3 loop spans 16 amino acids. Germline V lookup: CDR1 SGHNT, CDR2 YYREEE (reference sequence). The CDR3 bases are TGTGCCAGCGGCTTGGCGGGGATAGGCTCCTGCAATGAGCAGTTCTTC. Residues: CASGLAGIGSCNEQFF. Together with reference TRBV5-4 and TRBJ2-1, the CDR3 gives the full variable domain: ETGVTQSPTHLIKTRGQQVTLRCSSQSGHNTVSWYQQALGQGPQFIFQYYREEENGRGNFPPRFSGLQFPNYSSELNVNALELDDSALYLCASGLAGIGSCNEQFFGPGTRLTVL.

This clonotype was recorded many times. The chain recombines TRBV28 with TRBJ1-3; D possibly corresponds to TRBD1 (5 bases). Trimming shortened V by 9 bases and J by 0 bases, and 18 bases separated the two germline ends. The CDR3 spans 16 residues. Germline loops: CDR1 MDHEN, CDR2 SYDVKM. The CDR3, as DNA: TGTGCCAGTATGAAGGACAACTCCCTCTCTGGAAACACCATATATTTT. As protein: CASMKDNSLSGNTIYF.

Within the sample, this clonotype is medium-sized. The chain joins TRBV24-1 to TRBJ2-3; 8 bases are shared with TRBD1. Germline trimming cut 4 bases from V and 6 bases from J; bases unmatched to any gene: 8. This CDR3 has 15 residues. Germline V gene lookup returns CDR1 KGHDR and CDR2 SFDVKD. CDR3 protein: CATSEDRGRSDTQYF. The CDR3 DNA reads TGTGCCACCAGTGAAGACAGGGGACGTTCCGATACGCAGTATTTT.

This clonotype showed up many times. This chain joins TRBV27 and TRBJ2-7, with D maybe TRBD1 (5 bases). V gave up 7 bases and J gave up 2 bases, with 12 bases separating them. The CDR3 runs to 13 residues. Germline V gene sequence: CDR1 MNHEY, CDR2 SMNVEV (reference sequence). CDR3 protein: CASTQGFPYEQYF. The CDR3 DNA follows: TGTGCCAGCACCCAGGGTTTTCCCTACGAGCAGTACTTC.

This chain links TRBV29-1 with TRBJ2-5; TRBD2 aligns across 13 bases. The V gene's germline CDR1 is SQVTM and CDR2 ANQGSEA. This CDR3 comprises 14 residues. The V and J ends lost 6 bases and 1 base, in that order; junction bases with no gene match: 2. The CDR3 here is CSVGLAGAQETQYF. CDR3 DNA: TGCAGCGTAGGACTAGCGGGAGCCCAAGAGACCCAGTACTTC.

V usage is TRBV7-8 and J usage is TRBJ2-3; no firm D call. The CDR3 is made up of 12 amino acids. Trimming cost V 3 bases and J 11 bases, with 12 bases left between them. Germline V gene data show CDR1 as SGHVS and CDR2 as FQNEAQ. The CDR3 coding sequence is TGTGCCAGCAGCTTCGGCGACAATGAGCAGTATTTT. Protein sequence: CASSFGDNEQYF.

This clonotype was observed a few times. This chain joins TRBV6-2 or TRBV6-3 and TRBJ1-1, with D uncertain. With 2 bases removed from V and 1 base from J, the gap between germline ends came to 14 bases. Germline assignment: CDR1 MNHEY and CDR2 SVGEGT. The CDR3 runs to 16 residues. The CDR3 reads CASSYRATNQNTEAFF. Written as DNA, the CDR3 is TGTGCCAGCAGTTACCGGGCGACAAACCAGAACACTGAAGCTTTCTTT.

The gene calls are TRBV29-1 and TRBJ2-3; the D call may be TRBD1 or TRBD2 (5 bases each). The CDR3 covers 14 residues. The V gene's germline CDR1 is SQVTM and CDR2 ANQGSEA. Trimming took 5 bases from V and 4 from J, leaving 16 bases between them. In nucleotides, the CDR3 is TGCAGCGTTCCCAGGGCCAGAGGGGCAGATACGCAGTATTTT. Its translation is CSVPRARGADTQYF.

Here the CDR3 DNA reads TGTGCCAGCAGCCAAGATCTGACACCCATTAGGGAGCTGTTTTTT. It translates to CASSQDLTPIRELFF. This sequence joins TRBV9 and TRBJ2-2; no clear D. The CDR3 sequence is 15 residues long. Between the trimmed V and J ends, which lost 4 bases and 9 bases, there was a span of 19 bases. The germline V gene encodes CDR1 SGDLS and CDR2 YYNGEE.

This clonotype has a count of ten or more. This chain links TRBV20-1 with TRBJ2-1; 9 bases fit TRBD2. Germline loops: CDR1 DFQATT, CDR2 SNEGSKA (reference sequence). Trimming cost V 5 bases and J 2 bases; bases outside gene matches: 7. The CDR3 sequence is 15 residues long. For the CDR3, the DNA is TGCAGTGCTCCGCGAGCGGGGGGTCCCTACAATGAGCAGTTCTTC. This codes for CSAPRAGGPYNEQFF.

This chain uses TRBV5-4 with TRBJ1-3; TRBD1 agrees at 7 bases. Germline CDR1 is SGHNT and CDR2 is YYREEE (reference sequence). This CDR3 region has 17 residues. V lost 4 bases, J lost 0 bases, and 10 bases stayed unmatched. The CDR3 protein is CASSAGTEGFSGNTIYF. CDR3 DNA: TGTGCCAGCAGCGCCGGGACAGAGGGCTTCTCTGGAAACACCATATATTTT.

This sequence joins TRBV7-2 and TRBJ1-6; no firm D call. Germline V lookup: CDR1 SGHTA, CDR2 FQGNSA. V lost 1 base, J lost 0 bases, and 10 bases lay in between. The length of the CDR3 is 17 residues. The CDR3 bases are TGTGCCAGCAGCTTAGTCAGGACTCTCTCCTATAATTCACCCCTCCACTTT. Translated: CASSLVRTLSYNSPLHF.